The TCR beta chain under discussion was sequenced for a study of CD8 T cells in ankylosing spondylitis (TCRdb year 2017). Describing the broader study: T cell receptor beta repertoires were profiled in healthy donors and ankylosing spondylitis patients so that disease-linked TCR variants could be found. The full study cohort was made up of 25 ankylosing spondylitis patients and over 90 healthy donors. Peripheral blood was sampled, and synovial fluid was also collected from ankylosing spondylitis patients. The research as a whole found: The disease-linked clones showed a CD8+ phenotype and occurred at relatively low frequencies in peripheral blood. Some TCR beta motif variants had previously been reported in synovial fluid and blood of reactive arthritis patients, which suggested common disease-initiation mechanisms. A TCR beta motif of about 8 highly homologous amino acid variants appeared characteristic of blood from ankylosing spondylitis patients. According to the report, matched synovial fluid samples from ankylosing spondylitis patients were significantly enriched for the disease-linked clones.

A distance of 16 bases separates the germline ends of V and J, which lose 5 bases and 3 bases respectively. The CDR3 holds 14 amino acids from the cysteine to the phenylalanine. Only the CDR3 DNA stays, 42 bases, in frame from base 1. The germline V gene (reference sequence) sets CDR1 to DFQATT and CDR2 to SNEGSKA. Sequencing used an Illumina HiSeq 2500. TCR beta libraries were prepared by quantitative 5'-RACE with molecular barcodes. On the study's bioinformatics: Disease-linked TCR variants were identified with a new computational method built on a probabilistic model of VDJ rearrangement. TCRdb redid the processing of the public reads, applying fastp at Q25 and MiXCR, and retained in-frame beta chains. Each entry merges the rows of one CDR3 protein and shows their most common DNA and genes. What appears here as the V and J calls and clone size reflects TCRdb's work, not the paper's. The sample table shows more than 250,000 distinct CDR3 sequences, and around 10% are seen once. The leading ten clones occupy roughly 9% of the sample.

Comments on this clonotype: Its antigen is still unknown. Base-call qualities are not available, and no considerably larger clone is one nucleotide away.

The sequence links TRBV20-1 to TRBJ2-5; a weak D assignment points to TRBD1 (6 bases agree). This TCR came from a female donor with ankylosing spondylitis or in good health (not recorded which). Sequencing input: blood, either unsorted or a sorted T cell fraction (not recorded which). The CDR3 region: CSAGQTGTKETQYF. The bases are TGCAGTGCTGGGCAGACAGGCACCAAAGAGACCCAGTACTTC.